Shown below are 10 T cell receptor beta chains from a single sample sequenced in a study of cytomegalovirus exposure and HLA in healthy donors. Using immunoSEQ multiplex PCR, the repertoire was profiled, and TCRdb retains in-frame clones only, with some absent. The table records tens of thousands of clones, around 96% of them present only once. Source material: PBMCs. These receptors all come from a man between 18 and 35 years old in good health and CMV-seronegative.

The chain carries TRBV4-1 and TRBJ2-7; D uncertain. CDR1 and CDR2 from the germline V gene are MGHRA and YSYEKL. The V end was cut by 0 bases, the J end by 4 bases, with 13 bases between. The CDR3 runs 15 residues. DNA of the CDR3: TGCGCCAGCAGCCAAGAGAATCGGGTCGAGTACGAGCAGTACTTC. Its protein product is CASSQENRVEYEQYF.

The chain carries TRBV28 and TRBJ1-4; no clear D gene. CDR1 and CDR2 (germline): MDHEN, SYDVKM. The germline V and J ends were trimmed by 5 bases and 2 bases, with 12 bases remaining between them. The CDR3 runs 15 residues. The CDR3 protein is CASSTSRSTNEKLFF. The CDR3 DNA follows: TGTGCCAGCAGTACCTCGCGTTCCACTAATGAAAAACTGTTTTTT.

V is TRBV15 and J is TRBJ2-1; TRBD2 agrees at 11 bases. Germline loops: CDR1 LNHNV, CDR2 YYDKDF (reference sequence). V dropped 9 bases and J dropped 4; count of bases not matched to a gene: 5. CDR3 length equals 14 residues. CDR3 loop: CATAGTSGYNEQFF. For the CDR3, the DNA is TGTGCCACAGCCGGGACTAGCGGATACAATGAGCAGTTCTTC.

CDR3 nucleotide sequence: TGTGCCAGCAGCTTAACCGGGACTAGCGGGAGGGGGGAGACCCAGTACTTC. Protein product: CASSLTGTSGRGETQYF. This rearrangement joins TRBV7-6 to TRBJ2-5; 16 bases are a match to TRBD2. Per germline, CDR1 SGHVS and CDR2 FNYEAQ. J was trimmed by 5 bases and V by 2 bases; bases with no gene match: 5. The CDR3 loop spans 17 amino acids.

The CDR3 DNA reads TGTGCCACCAGCAGAGTAGGGGAAGAGACCCAGTACTTC. Protein product: CATSRVGEETQYF. The V call is TRBV15, the J call TRBJ2-5; D perhaps matches TRBD1 (5 bases). Germline V gene lookup returns CDR1 LNHNV and CDR2 YYDKDF (reference sequence). This CDR3 is built from 13 residues. V lost 1 base and J 3 bases, leaving 6 bases between the germline ends.

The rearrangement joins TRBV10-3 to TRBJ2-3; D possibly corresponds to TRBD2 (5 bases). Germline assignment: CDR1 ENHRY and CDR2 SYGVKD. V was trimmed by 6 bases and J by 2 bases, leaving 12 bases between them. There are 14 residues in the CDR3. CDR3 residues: CAISKSGTTDTQYF. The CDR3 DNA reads TGTGCCATCAGCAAGAGCGGAACCACAGATACGCAGTATTTT.

The CDR3 spells CASSVEGDYGEQFF. The CDR3 DNA reads as TGTGCCAGCAGTGTCGAAGGGGATTACGGTGAGCAGTTCTTC. The rearrangement uses TRBV6-4 and TRBJ2-1, with D possibly being TRBD1 (5 bases). The CDR3 spans 14 residues. V shed 4 bases and J shed 9 bases, with 16 bases lying between them. From germline, CDR1 is MRHNA and CDR2 SNTAGT.

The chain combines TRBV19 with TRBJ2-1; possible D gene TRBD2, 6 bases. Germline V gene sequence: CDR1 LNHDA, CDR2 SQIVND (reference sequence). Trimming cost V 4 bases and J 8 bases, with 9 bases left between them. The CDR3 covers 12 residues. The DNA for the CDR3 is TGTGCCAGTAGTAGTACGGGGGATGAGCAGTTCTTC. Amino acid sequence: CASSSTGDEQFF.

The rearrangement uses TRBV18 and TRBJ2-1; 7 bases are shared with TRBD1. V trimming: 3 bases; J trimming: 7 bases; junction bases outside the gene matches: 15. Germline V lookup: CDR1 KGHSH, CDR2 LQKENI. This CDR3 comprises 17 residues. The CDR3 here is CASSPHRDSPPGNEQFF. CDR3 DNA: TGTGCCAGCTCACCTCACAGGGACAGTCCTCCCGGAAATGAGCAGTTCTTC. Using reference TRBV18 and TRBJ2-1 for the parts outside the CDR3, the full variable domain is NAGVMQNPRHLVRRRGQEARLRCSPMKGHSHVYWYRQLPEEGLKFMVYLQKENIIDESGMPKERFSAEFPKEGPSILRIQQVVRGDSAAYFCASSPHRDSPPGNEQFFGPGTRLTVL.

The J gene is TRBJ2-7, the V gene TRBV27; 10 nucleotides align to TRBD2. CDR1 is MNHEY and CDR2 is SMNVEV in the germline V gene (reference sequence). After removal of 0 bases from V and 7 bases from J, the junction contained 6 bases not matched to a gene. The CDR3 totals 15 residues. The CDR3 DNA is TGTGCCAGCAGTTTATCGGGGCTAGCGGGAGATGAGCAGTACTTC. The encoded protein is CASSLSGLAGDEQYF.